Listed here are 6 T cell receptor beta chains from one sample, sequenced in a study of T cell changes during pregnancy in multiple sclerosis. Data came from immunoSEQ multiplex PCR; TCRdb stores just in-frame clones and leaves some out. In the table there are 65,000 to 85,000 clones, approximately 95% of which are singletons. The sample here was CD4+ T cells from peripheral blood mononuclear cells, taken after pregnancy. These receptor sequences come from a female donor with multiple sclerosis, enrolled in a pregnancy study.

The chain couples TRBV6-5 to TRBJ1-2; 10 bases line up with TRBD1. The CDR3 consists of 14 residues. V shed 6 bases and J 6 bases; nucleotides not matched to a gene: 7. Germline-derived CDR1 and CDR2 are MNHEY and SVGAGI. The chain's CDR3 is CASRGQGKFNGYTF. The CDR3 bases are TGTGCCAGCAGGGGACAGGGGAAATTTAATGGCTACACCTTC.

The rearrangement links TRBV21-1 to TRBJ1-1. TRBV21-1 represents a pseudogene. The CDR3 spans 12 residues. Here the CDR3 reads CASSLNHTEAFF. Written as DNA, the CDR3 is TGTGCCAGCAGCCTAAATCACACTGAAGCTTTCTTT.

The CDR3 DNA reads TGTGCCAGTAGTATGCGGGGGGGGACAGGCGCCCTCAGCTCCTACAATGAGCAGTTCTTC. It codes for CASSMRGGTGALSSYNEQFF. The chain has TRBV19 and TRBJ2-1; D possibly corresponds to TRBD2 (9 bases). The CDR3 contains 20 residues. V was shortened by 3 bases and J by 0 bases, with 24 bases between the two germline ends. In germline, CDR1 is LNHDA, CDR2 SQIVND (reference sequence).

The gene calls are TRBV30 and TRBJ2-7, with D tentatively TRBD1 (6 bases). Trimming stripped 4 bases from V and 3 bases from J, with 16 bases between. The V gene's germline CDR1 is GTSNPN and CDR2 SVGIG (reference sequence). The CDR3 has 14 amino acids. CDR3 amino acids: CAWNNLGRGYEQYF. The CDR3 bases are TGTGCCTGGAATAACCTGGGCAGGGGCTACGAGCAGTACTTC. The full variable domain, completed using reference TRBV30 and TRBJ2-7, is SQTIHQWPATLVQPVGSPLSLECTVEGTSNPNLYWYRQAAGRGLQLLFYSVGIGQISSEVPQNLSASRPQDRQFILSSKKLLLSDSGFYLCAWNNLGRGYEQYFGPGTRLTVT.

V and J are TRBV6-5 and TRBJ2-5; D gene unclear. Germline CDR1 reads MNHEY; CDR2 reads SVGAGI. V gave up 2 bases and J gave up 2 bases, with 6 bases separating them. CDR3 size: 13 residues. The CDR3 sequence is CASSYGMQETQYF. The DNA for the CDR3 is TGTGCCAGCAGTTACGGCATGCAAGAGACCCAGTACTTC.

This rearrangement joins TRBV28 to TRBJ2-5, with a possible D match to TRBD1 (6 bases). Per the germline V gene, CDR1 is MDHEN and CDR2 is SYDVKM. The CDR3 extends over 12 amino acids. V was shortened by 5 bases and J by 6 bases, with 10 bases between the two germline ends. The CDR3: CASSQGPQTQYF. CDR3 sequence (DNA): TGTGCCAGCAGTCAGGGGCCCCAGACCCAGTACTTC.